A single sample gave rise to the 30 T cell receptor beta chains below, sequenced in a study of T cells in Graves' hyperthyroidism and ophthalmopathy. Researchers took RNA transcripts and amplified the TCR beta CDR3 regions from them. Initially, a first-round RT-PCR of the TCR CDR3 employed the HTBI primer set. In TCRdb, the multiplex PCR reads were re-called with MiXCR into one record per CDR3 protein. The table includes fewer than 350,000 distinct CDR3 sequences, roughly 21% detected once. Material: blood. These receptors all come from a woman in her fifties or sixties with Graves' hyperthyroidism.

For this clonotype: The junction differs from germline at one of its ends, possibly a read error. The chain carries TRBV7-7 and TRBJ2-5, with D perhaps TRBD1 (6 bases). This CDR3 region has 15 residues. From germline, CDR1 is SSHAT and CDR2 FNYEAQ (reference sequence). This chain's CDR3 is CASSLAGEYKETQYF. The CDR3 nucleotides are TGTGCTAGCAGCTTAGCAGGGGAATACAAAGAGACCCAGTACTTC.

This clonotype was observed many times. V is TRBV28 and J is TRBJ2-1; D is perhaps TRBD1 (5 bases). The CDR3 covers 14 residues. Germline-derived CDR1 and CDR2 are MDHEN and SYDVKM. V shed 3 bases and J shed 6 bases, with 12 bases lying between them. The CDR3 protein is CASSLGQGFNEQFF. Written as DNA, the CDR3 is TGTGCCAGCAGTTTGGGGCAGGGTTTCAATGAGCAGTTCTTC. The full variable domain, in which reference TRBV28 and TRBJ2-1 provide the parts outside the CDR3, is DVKVTQSSRYLVKRTGEKVFLECVQDMDHENMFWYRQDPGLGLRLIYFSYDVKMKEKGDIPEGYSVSREKKERFSLILESASTNQTSMYLCASSLGQGFNEQFFGPGTRLTVL.

This clonotype occurred many times. V and J are TRBV6-2 or TRBV6-3 and TRBJ1-5; 8 bases fit TRBD1. The CDR3 contains 16 residues. J gave up 0 bases and V 5 bases, and 6 bases lay outside the gene matches. Germline CDR1 MNHEY, CDR2 SVGEGT. This CDR3 reads CASSRGGTGSNQPQHF. For the CDR3, the DNA is TGTGCCAGCAGTCGGGGGGGGACAGGTAGCAATCAGCCCCAGCATTTT.

V gene TRBV6-4 combines with J gene TRBJ1-1; TRBD1 is a possible D gene (5 bases). The CDR3 loop spans 14 amino acids. In germline, CDR1 is MRHNA, CDR2 SNTAGT. Trimming shortened V by 6 bases and J by 7 bases, and 18 bases separated the two germline ends. CDR3 sequence reads: CASSPSGPGSEAFF. CDR3 DNA: TGTGCCAGCAGCCCATCGGGGCCAGGCAGTGAAGCTTTCTTT.

This clonotype appeared once. This may be a read error, as it is one base from a much larger clone. The V call is TRBV3-1, the J call TRBJ2-5, with a possible D match to TRBD2 (5 bases). Germline assignment: CDR1 LGHDT and CDR2 YNNKEL (reference sequence). V gave up 0 bases and J gave up 3 bases, with 11 bases separating them. This CDR3 spans 15 amino acids. The CDR3 here is CASSQEGVREETQYF. Written as DNA, the CDR3 is TGTGCCAGCAGCCAAGAAGGAGTGAGGGAAGAGACCCAGTACTTC.

This clonotype was picked up a small number of times. The CDR3 here is CAVRMNTGELFF. The CDR3 DNA reads TGTGCCGTCAGGATGAACACCGGGGAGCTGTTTTTT. This chain uses TRBV28 with TRBJ2-2; D is unclear. The CDR3 covers 12 residues. Germline CDR1 reads MDHEN; CDR2 reads SYDVKM. V lost 11 bases and J 1 base, leaving 8 bases between the germline ends.

V is TRBV6-4 and J is TRBJ1-1; TRBD1 is a possible D gene (6 bases). This CDR3 spans 13 amino acids. Germline CDR1 reads MRHNA; CDR2 reads SNTAGT. V lost 0 bases and J 6 bases, leaving 8 bases between the germline ends. The CDR3 DNA reads as TGTGCCAGCAGTGACTCCAGGGGTGCTGAAGCTTTCTTT. Its translation is CASSDSRGAEAFF.

This chain links TRBV20-1 with TRBJ2-5, with D perhaps TRBD1 (6 bases). CDR1 DFQATT and CDR2 SNEGSKA come from the germline V gene (reference sequence). The V gene lost 0 bases and the J gene lost 5 bases, with 19 bases spanning the gap. The CDR3 extends over 16 amino acids. CDR3 residues: CSARDLLSARGETQYF. For the CDR3, the DNA is TGCAGTGCTAGAGATCTCCTGTCAGCTAGGGGGGAGACCCAGTACTTC.

Note on this clonotype: This may be a read error: a much more frequent sequence differs by one nucleotide. This chain joins TRBV28 and TRBJ2-7, with D possibly TRBD2 on 5 matching bases. The CDR3 loop spans 13 amino acids. V lost 4 bases to trimming and J lost 3 bases, with 10 bases between them. Per germline, CDR1 MDHEN and CDR2 SYDVKM. For the CDR3, the DNA is TGTGCCAGCAGTTACGGGGTGAACTACGAGCAGTACTTC. This translates into CASSYGVNYEQYF.

The rearrangement joins TRBV30 to TRBJ1-1, with 7 nucleotides matching TRBD1. The CDR3 runs to 14 residues. Trimming at V came to 5 bases and at J to 0 bases, leaving 6 bases not matched to a gene. CDR1 is GTSNPN and CDR2 is SVGIG in the germline V gene (reference sequence). The chain's CDR3 is CAWGTAFMNTEAFF. The CDR3 DNA sequence: TGTGCCTGGGGGACAGCGTTCATGAACACTGAAGCTTTCTTT.

This clonotype was detected ten times or more. This sequence joins TRBV6-1 and TRBJ1-5; D may be TRBD1 (6 bases). This CDR3 is 15 amino acids long. V gave up 6 bases and J gave up 5 bases, with 17 bases separating them. Germline CDR1 and CDR2: MNHNS and SASEGT. The CDR3 reads CASSLRGRGDQPQHF. Here the CDR3 DNA reads TGTGCCAGCAGCTTACGGGGCAGGGGAGATCAGCCCCAGCATTTT.

Ten or more counts support this clonotype. The chain couples TRBV15 to TRBJ2-2; no clear D. The CDR3 extends over 14 amino acids. With 1 base removed from V and 6 bases from J, the gap between germline ends came to 9 bases. Germline CDR1 and CDR2: LNHNV and YYDKDF (reference sequence). CDR3: CATSRGVTAGELFF. The DNA for the CDR3 is TGTGCCACCAGCAGAGGCGTTACCGCCGGGGAGCTGTTTTTT.

CDR3 sequence: CASSYSRGGGQDQHEQFF. In DNA form, the CDR3 reads TGTGCCAGCAGTTACTCCAGAGGAGGCGGACAAGACCAACATGAGCAGTTCTTC. This sequence joins TRBV12-3 or TRBV12-4 and TRBJ2-1; the D gene could be TRBD1 or TRBD2 (5 bases each). The germline V and J ends were trimmed by 4 bases and 8 bases, with 27 bases remaining between them. The CDR3 loop spans 18 amino acids.

The CDR3 coding sequence is TGTGCCAGCAGCTTAATGGACGCACACTCTGGAAACACCATATATTTT. This encodes CASSLMDAHSGNTIYF. The chain has TRBV11-1 and TRBJ1-3, with D unresolved. V lost 2 bases to trimming and J lost 0 bases, with 11 bases between them. The CDR3 covers 16 residues. Germline V gene lookup returns CDR1 SGHAT and CDR2 FQDESV (reference sequence).

This clonotype was detected only a few times. The rearrangement joins TRBV20-1 to TRBJ2-6; unclear D gene. Germline CDR1 is DFQATT and CDR2 is SNEGSKA (reference sequence). V gave up 6 bases and J gave up 5 bases, with 11 bases separating them. The CDR3 is 13 amino acids. This CDR3 reads CSAGTYRANVLTF. As DNA, the CDR3 is TGCAGTGCCGGTACTTATAGGGCCAACGTCCTGACTTTC.

This clonotype came up many times. V usage is TRBV5-6 and J usage is TRBJ2-7, with a weak D call TRBD1 (5 bases). V lost 0 bases and J lost 6, with 7 bases in between. Germline V gene lookup returns CDR1 SGHDT and CDR2 YYEEEE. The CDR3 length is 12 residues. DNA for the CDR3: TGTGCCAGCAGCTTGGAGGGGCTCGAGCAGTACTTC. Translating gives CASSLEGLEQYF.

This clonotype showed up just a few times. V gene TRBV27 combines with J gene TRBJ2-5; TRBD2 aligns across 9 bases. The germline CDR1 and CDR2 sequences are MNHEY and SMNVEV (reference sequence). The CDR3 runs to 16 residues. The J segment lost 4 bases and the V segment lost 4 bases, leaving 10 bases of the junction unmatched. The CDR3 DNA is TGTGCCAGCAGTTCCCTTTCGCGGGGGGGGAGAGAGACCCAGTACTTC. As protein: CASSSLSRGGRETQYF.

The rearrangement uses TRBV28 and TRBJ2-5; the D gene is possibly TRBD2 (6 bases). Germline V gene lookup returns CDR1 MDHEN and CDR2 SYDVKM. This CDR3 contains 13 residues. Trimming shortened V by 6 bases and J by 9 bases, and 17 bases separated the two germline ends. The CDR3 here is CASSPGLVGAQYF. In DNA form, the CDR3 reads TGTGCCAGCAGCCCGGGACTCGTCGGGGCCCAGTACTTC.

In its sample, this clonotype was seen many times. This chain joins TRBV12-5 and TRBJ2-3; D unclear. Germline V CDR1 and CDR2: LGHNT, FRNRAP. V was shortened by 1 base and J by 2 bases, with 7 bases between the two germline ends. The CDR3 has 14 amino acids. The CDR3 here is CASGLAHITDTQYF. The DNA for the CDR3 is TGTGCTAGTGGTTTGGCACACATCACAGATACGCAGTATTTT. The full variable domain, completed using reference TRBV12-5 and TRBJ2-3, is DARVTQTPRHKVTEMGQEVTMRCQPILGHNTVFWYRQTMMQGLELLAYFRNRAPLDDSGMPKDRFSAEMPDATLATLKIQPSEPRDSAVYFCASGLAHITDTQYFGPGTRLTVL.

This chain uses TRBV29-1 with TRBJ1-1; D remains unclear. Looked up from germline, CDR1 is SQVTM and CDR2 is ANQGSEA. The CDR3 spans 13 residues. The V and J ends lost 4 bases and 0 bases respectively, with 9 bases between them. The CDR3 DNA follows: TGCAGCGTTGTTCCCCTCATGAACACTGAAGCTTTCTTT. This sequence encodes CSVVPLMNTEAFF.

The chain is built from TRBV28 and TRBJ2-5; 9 bases match TRBD2. This CDR3 is built from 17 residues. V was clipped by 5 bases and J by 2 bases; unmatched bases: 12. Germline loops: CDR1 MDHEN, CDR2 SYDVKM. The CDR3 sequence: CASSLNKWTSEQETQYF. The CDR3 DNA reads TGTGCCAGCAGTCTGAATAAATGGACTAGCGAGCAAGAGACCCAGTACTTC.

This chain joins TRBV5-1 and TRBJ2-5; the D gene is possibly TRBD1 (6 bases). The V gene's germline CDR1 is SGHRS and CDR2 YFSETQ. The CDR3 consists of 13 residues. V lost 4 bases, J lost 5 bases, and 12 bases lay in between. For the CDR3, the DNA is TGCGCCAGCAGCCCAGGGGTTAGCGAGACCCAGTACTTC. Translation gives CASSPGVSETQYF.

This clonotype appeared many times. The rearrangement joins TRBV2 to TRBJ1-1; D is unresolved. The V and J ends lost 6 bases and 5 bases respectively, with 13 bases between them. This CDR3 contains 13 residues. CDR1 SNHLY and CDR2 FYNNEI come from the germline V gene. CDR3: CASSREAGTEAFF. DNA of the CDR3: TGTGCCAGCAGCCGAGAGGCCGGGACTGAAGCTTTCTTT. The complete variable domain, with remaining parts taken from reference TRBV2 and TRBJ1-1, reads EPEVTQTPSHQVTQMGQEVILRCVPISNHLYFYWYRQILGQKVEFLVSFYNNEISEKSEIFDDQFSVERPDGSNFTLKIRSTKLEDSAMYFCASSREAGTEAFFGQGTRLTVV.

The chain is built from TRBV20-1 and TRBJ2-3, with 14 nucleotides matching TRBD2. This CDR3 has 18 amino acids. Germline V CDR1 and CDR2: DFQATT, SNEGSKA (reference sequence). After removal of 5 bases from V and 3 bases from J, the junction contained 13 bases not matched to a gene. CDR3 amino acids: CSAVSEGTSGSRTDTQYF. Here the CDR3 DNA reads TGCAGTGCTGTGTCCGAAGGGACTAGCGGGAGTAGGACAGATACGCAGTATTTT.

The chain employs TRBV7-2 and TRBJ2-3, with TRBD2 identical over 8 bases. Trimming removed 5 bases from V and 7 bases from J; junction bases left unmatched: 11. The CDR3 loop spans 15 amino acids. The germline gives CDR1 SGHTA, CDR2 FQGNSA. The DNA of the CDR3 is TGTGCCAGCAGCCCCGAGCGGGGGCCCGCGTATACGCAGTATTTT. Its translation is CASSPERGPAYTQYF.

The chain carries TRBV2 and TRBJ2-1; D unresolved. CDR1 and CDR2 (germline): SNHLY, FYNNEI. The CDR3 consists of 11 residues. Trimming cost V 5 bases and J 8 bases, with 7 bases left between them. CDR3 coding DNA: TGTGCCAGCAGTAGGGTACATGAGCAGTTCTTC. Amino acid sequence: CASSRVHEQFF. Full variable domain (remainder filled in from reference TRBV2 and TRBJ2-1): EPEVTQTPSHQVTQMGQEVILRCVPISNHLYFYWYRQILGQKVEFLVSFYNNEISEKSEIFDDQFSVERPDGSNFTLKIRSTKLEDSAMYFCASSRVHEQFFGPGTRLTVL.

This clonotype was picked up many times. The rearrangement uses TRBV2 and TRBJ1-1; 11 bases line up with TRBD1. Germline V CDR1 and CDR2: SNHLY, FYNNEI. V lost 5 bases and J lost 8; bases outside the gene matches: 7. There are 14 residues in the CDR3. Here the CDR3 reads CASSTDRGQSEAFF. The CDR3 nucleotides read TGTGCCAGCAGTACGGACAGGGGGCAATCCGAAGCTTTCTTT.

The chain couples TRBV7-6 to TRBJ2-1, with a possible D match to TRBD2 (6 bases). This CDR3 is built from 17 residues. The ends were cut back, 1 base at V and 9 bases at J, with 22 bases in the middle. CDR1 SGHVS and CDR2 FNYEAQ come from the germline V gene. Here the CDR3 reads CASSLDRRLVNRVEQFF. The CDR3 region has the DNA TGTGCCAGCAGCTTAGATAGGCGACTAGTCAATCGGGTTGAGCAGTTCTTC.

This clonotype appeared many times. The rearrangement joins TRBV30 to TRBJ1-2; perhaps TRBD1 as D (5 bases). Trimming shortened V by 0 bases and J by 7 bases, and 9 bases separated the two germline ends. This CDR3 comprises 12 residues. Germline-derived CDR1 and CDR2 are GTSNPN and SVGIG (reference sequence). CDR3 residues: CAWSVRGAGYTF. CDR3 nucleotides: TGTGCCTGGAGTGTACGAGGGGCTGGCTACACCTTC. Full variable domain (rest looked up from reference TRBV30 and TRBJ1-2): SQTIHQWPATLVQPVGSPLSLECTVEGTSNPNLYWYRQAAGRGLQLLFYSVGIGQISSEVPQNLSASRPQDRQFILSSKKLLLSDSGFYLCAWSVRGAGYTFGSGTRLTVV.

This clonotype occurred many times. The V and J genes are TRBV5-1 and TRBJ2-7, with 9 nucleotides matching TRBD1. Germline CDR1 is SGHRS and CDR2 is YFSETQ. J lost 2 bases, V lost 0 bases, and 3 bases had no gene match. The length of the CDR3 is 15 residues. CDR3 DNA: TGCGCCAGCAGCTTGGGAAGGACAGGGGCCTACGAGCAGTACTTC. It yields the protein CASSLGRTGAYEQYF.